The 14 T cell receptor beta chains listed next were all sequenced from one sample in a study. Each CDR3 protein gets one entry after TCRdb re-called the 5' RACE reads with MiXCR. The sample holds tens of thousands of distinct CDR3 sequences, about 28% seen once. The sequenced sample was naive CD4+ T cells sorted from blood. The subset is: naive CD4+ T cells, CD4+CD45RA+CD25-. The source of these receptors is a female donor with breast cancer.

Points on this clonotype: The conserved phenylalanine or tryptophan is not found at the CDR3 terminus, so this likely reflects a read error. It is unclear where the CDR3 begins or ends on the DNA, so no DNA is shown, and the CDR3 is as TCRdb lists it. The rearrangement links TRBV4-1 to TRBJ2-1. CDR1 and CDR2 from the germline V gene are MGHRA and YSYEKL. The CDR3 is made up of 13 amino acids, end residues included. The CDR3 protein is CASSQLIWYEQLL.

This clonotype has a handful of counts. The rearrangement joins TRBV6-6 to TRBJ1-2, with D possibly matching TRBD1 (5 bases). CDR3 length: 14 amino acids. Germline lookup yields CDR1 MNHNY and CDR2 SVGAGI (reference sequence). V was clipped by 0 bases and J by 4 bases, with 9 bases between them. The CDR3 nucleotides read TGTGCCAGCAGTTACTCGGAGGGGACCTATGGCTACACCTTC. Protein product: CASSYSEGTYGYTF.

This clonotype was detected a few times. The chain is built from TRBV2 and TRBJ2-7; no clear D gene. With 6 bases removed from V and 12 bases from J, the gap between germline ends came to 15 bases. Germline V CDR1 and CDR2: SNHLY, FYNNEI. This CDR3 has 11 amino acids. CDR3 amino acids: CASRADSPRYF. The CDR3 region has the DNA TGTGCCAGCAGGGCCGACTCGCCCCGGTACTTC.

This clonotype appeared many times. This chain's CDR3 is CSARVGQGQANYGYTF. CDR3 nucleotides: TGCAGTGCTAGAGTGGGACAGGGGCAGGCTAACTATGGCTACACCTTC. This rearrangement joins TRBV20-1 to TRBJ1-2; 10 bases agree with TRBD1. Trimming at V came to 1 base and at J to 0 bases, leaving 5 bases not matched to a gene. The length of the CDR3 is 16 residues. The germline V gene encodes CDR1 DFQATT and CDR2 SNEGSKA (reference sequence).

This clonotype came up a few times. This chain joins TRBV7-9 and TRBJ2-2; 8 positions agree with TRBD1. Trimming at V came to 4 bases and at J to 5 bases, leaving 12 bases not matched to a gene. The CDR3 has 17 residues. Germline loops: CDR1 SEHNR, CDR2 FQNEAQ (reference sequence). CDR3 nucleotides: TGTGCCAGCAGCTCCGGGACAGGTCGGATTTGGACCGGGGAGCTGTTTTTT. Translated, it gives CASSSGTGRIWTGELFF.

The table lists this clonotype with a count of one. The chain carries TRBV7-9 and TRBJ2-5; possible D gene TRBD1, 5 bases. The CDR3 length is 15 residues. V was pared by 2 bases and J by 3 bases, with 13 bases between. The V gene's germline CDR1 is SEHNR and CDR2 FQNEAQ (reference sequence). The chain's CDR3 is CASSLRRVAKETQYF. In DNA, the CDR3 is TGTGCCAGCAGCTTACGCAGGGTGGCAAAAGAGACCCAGTACTTC.

The chain couples TRBV6-5 to TRBJ2-3; D unresolved. This CDR3 is 16 amino acids long. The germline V gene encodes CDR1 MNHEY and CDR2 SVGAGI. The V and J ends lost 5 bases and 1 base respectively, with 16 bases between them. The CDR3 nucleotides are TGTGCCAGCAGTACGGCCCTTACCGCCGGCACAGATACGCAGTATTTT. Translating gives CASSTALTAGTDTQYF.

In DNA form, the CDR3 reads TGCAGCGGACTAAATAACTATGGCTACACCTTC. Its translation is CSGLNNYGYTF. This chain links TRBV20-1 with TRBJ1-2; no definite D call. The CDR3 totals 11 residues. Germline loops: CDR1 DFQATT, CDR2 SNEGSKA (reference sequence).

This clonotype was observed a handful of times. In nucleotides, the CDR3 is TGCAGTGCTAGGAATCAGGGACGAGAGACCCAGTACTTC. This translates into CSARNQGRETQYF. The chain has TRBV20-1 and TRBJ2-5; either TRBD1 or TRBD2 may supply D (5 bases each). The CDR3 contains 13 residues. Germline-derived CDR1 and CDR2 are DFQATT and SNEGSKA (reference sequence). Trimming stripped 3 bases from V and 4 bases from J, with 12 bases between.

In this sample, this clonotype turned up a few times. The CDR3 reads CASTGGRGNTIYF. CDR3 sequence (DNA): TGTGCCAGCACCGGCGGGAGGGGAAACACCATATATTTT. The V call is TRBV7-8, the J call TRBJ1-3; D not certain. V dropped 7 bases and J dropped 4 bases, with 11 bases sitting between them. Germline-derived CDR1 and CDR2 are SGHVS and FQNEAQ. The length of the CDR3 is 13 residues.

This clonotype was recorded a few times. The chain joins TRBV12-3 or TRBV12-4 to TRBJ1-1; D is undetermined. CDR3 length: 14 residues. V dropped 6 bases and J dropped 1 base, with 12 bases sitting between them. The CDR3 loop reads CASSPERANTEAFF. In DNA form, the CDR3 reads TGTGCCAGCAGCCCTGAGAGGGCGAACACTGAAGCTTTCTTT.

With regard to this clonotype: One end of the junction does not line up with germline, which may come from a read error. The V gene is TRBV7-2, the J gene TRBJ2-3, with D possibly matching TRBD2 (5 bases). Germline values: CDR1 SGHTA, CDR2 FQGNSA. The CDR3 totals 16 residues. For the CDR3, the DNA is TGTGCCAGCAGCTTAAGGCGGCGTTCTAGCATAGATACGCAGTATTTT. Amino acid sequence: CASSLRRRSSIDTQYF.

The V gene is TRBV7-9, the J gene TRBJ2-1, with TRBD1 identical over 8 bases. The CDR3 has 14 amino acids. The V segment lost 2 bases and the J segment 9 bases; nucleotides outside the gene matches: 6. Germline values: CDR1 SEHNR, CDR2 FQNEAQ (reference sequence). The CDR3 loop reads CASSLSGQGSEQFF. The CDR3 bases are TGTGCCAGCAGCTTAAGCGGACAGGGCAGTGAGCAGTTCTTC.

This clonotype appeared a few times. CDR3 nucleotide sequence: TGCGCCAGCAGCTTCGGAAGGCCGAACACCGGGGAGCTGTTTTTT. This translates into CASSFGRPNTGELFF. This rearrangement joins TRBV5-1 to TRBJ2-2; D remains ambiguous. Trimming pared 2 bases from V and 0 bases from J, leaving 8 bases between. From germline, CDR1 is SGHRS and CDR2 YFSETQ. The CDR3 consists of 15 residues.